This section outlines one TCR beta chain sequence together with its context. Its antigen is not known. The entry originates in a study of STAT3 mutations in large granular lymphocyte leukemia. Study in general: Around two fifths of treated T-LGLL patients showed hematologic response to immunosuppression.

Points from the study as a whole: Every T-LGLL patient had at least one immunodominant TCRbeta clonotype. Clonal expansion was inferred from other time points because no sample existed at each clone's first appearance. Persisting codominant clonotypes may have hidden a small pathogenic clone. Some patients had dominant TCR clones larger than their STAT3 mutant burden.

This CDR3 spans 13 amino acids. Germline CDR1 SGHTA, CDR2 FQGNSA. J lost 7 bases, V lost 3 bases, and 5 bases had no gene match. Assay: immunoSEQ multiplex PCR; the TCRdb copy retains only in-frame clones and omits some. The sample records tens of thousands of clones, approximately 83% being singletons. The source of this sequence is a man in his fifties or sixties with T-cell large granular lymphocyte leukemia. Some clones in this sample may be carry-over from other donors' samples. The V gene is TRBV7-2, the J gene TRBJ1-1; TRBD1 matches at 7 bases. The specimen sequenced was peripheral blood mononuclear cells. The CDR3 is CASSFTGAVEAFF. Written as DNA, the CDR3 is TGTGCCAGCAGCTTTACAGGGGCGGTTGAAGCTTTCTTT.